The following is a T cell receptor (beta chain) sequence with its context. The data originate from a study of shared clonotypes between healthy human individuals. CDR3 length: 14 residues. The ends lost 4 bases at V and 5 bases at J; junction bases unmatched: 5. CDR1 and CDR2 from the germline V gene are MNHNS and SASEGT. TCRdb keeps only in-frame clones here, not all; method: immunoSEQ multiplex PCR. The repertoire holds about 110,000 clones, 55% to 70% seen once, with roughly 22% in the top ten. What was sequenced was memory CD8+ T cells sorted from blood. Indicated subset: CD45RO+ cells pooled with CCR7-negative TemRA cells. The source is a woman in her twenties or thirties in good health. The rearrangement uses TRBV6-1 and TRBJ2-5; 9 bases map to TRBD1. The CDR3 coding sequence is TGTGCCAGCAGTGCGTGGACAGGGGAGGAGACCCAGTACTTC. Translation gives CASSAWTGEETQYF.